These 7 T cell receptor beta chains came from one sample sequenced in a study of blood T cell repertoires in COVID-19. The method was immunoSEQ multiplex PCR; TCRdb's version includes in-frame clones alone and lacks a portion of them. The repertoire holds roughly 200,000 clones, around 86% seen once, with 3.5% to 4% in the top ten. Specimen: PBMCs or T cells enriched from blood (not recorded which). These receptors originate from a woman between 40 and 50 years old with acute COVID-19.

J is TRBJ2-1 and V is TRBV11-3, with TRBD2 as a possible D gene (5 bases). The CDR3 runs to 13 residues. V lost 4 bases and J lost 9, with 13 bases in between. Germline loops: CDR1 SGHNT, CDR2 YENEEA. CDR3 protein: CASSSGSGGEQFF. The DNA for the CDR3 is TGTGCCAGCAGCTCCGGGTCTGGAGGTGAGCAGTTCTTC.

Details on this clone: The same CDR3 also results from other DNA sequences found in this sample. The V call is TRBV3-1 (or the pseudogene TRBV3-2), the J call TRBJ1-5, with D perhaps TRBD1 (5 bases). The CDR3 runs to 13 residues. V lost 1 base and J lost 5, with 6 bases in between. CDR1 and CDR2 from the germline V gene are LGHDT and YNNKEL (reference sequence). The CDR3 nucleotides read TGTGCCAGCAGCCAAGCGGGGGATCAGCCCCAGCATTTT. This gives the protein CASSQAGDQPQHF.

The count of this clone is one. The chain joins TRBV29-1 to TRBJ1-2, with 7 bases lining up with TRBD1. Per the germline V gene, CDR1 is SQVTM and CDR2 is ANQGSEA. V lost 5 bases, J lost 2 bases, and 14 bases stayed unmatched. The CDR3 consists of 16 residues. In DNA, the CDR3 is TGCAGCGTTCGCCCGGCGGGGACAGCTGTGAACTATGGCTACACCTTC. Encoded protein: CSVRPAGTAVNYGYTF.

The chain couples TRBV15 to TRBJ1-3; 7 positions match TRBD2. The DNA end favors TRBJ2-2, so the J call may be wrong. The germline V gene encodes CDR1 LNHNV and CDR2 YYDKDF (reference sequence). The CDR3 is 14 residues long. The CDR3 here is CATSNRDYPGELFF. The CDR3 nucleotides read TGTGCCACCAGCAATAGGGACTACCCCGGGGAGCTGTTTTTT.

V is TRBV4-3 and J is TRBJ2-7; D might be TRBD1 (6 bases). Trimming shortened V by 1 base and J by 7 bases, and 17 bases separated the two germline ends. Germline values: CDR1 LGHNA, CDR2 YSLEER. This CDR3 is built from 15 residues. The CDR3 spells CASSQVPQQGREQYF. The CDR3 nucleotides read TGCGCCAGCAGCCAAGTTCCCCAGCAGGGGCGGGAGCAGTACTTC.

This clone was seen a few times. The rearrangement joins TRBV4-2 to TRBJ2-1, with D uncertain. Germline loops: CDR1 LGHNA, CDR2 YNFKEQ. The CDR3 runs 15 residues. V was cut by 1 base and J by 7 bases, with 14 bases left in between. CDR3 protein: CASSQASNTQNEQFF. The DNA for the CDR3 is TGTGCCAGCAGCCAAGCTAGTAACACCCAGAATGAGCAGTTCTTC.

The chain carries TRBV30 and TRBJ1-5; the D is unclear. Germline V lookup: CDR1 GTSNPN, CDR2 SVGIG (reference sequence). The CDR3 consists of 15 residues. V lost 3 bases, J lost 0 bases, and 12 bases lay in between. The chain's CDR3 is CAWSRGLLSNQPQHF. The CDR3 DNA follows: TGTGCCTGGAGCCGCGGACTCCTTAGCAATCAGCCCCAGCATTTT.